The 29 T cell receptor beta chains below all came from one sample that was sequenced in a study of T cell responses to AZD1222 COVID-19 vaccine. Clones were sequenced by immunoSEQ multiplex PCR, and TCRdb holds only the in-frame ones, with some missing. The table has 80,000 or so clones, 70% to 90% seen once. The material sequenced was peripheral blood, taken on day 0 of AZD1222 vaccination. The receptors were gathered from an adult in good health.

This clone appeared once. The chain uses TRBV6-2 or TRBV6-3 and TRBJ2-5, with 9 bases identical to TRBD2. CDR1 is MNHEY, CDR2 SVGEGT, per germline. The CDR3 contains 15 residues. V was pared by 2 bases and J by 4 bases, with 5 bases of the junction left unmatched. The CDR3 sequence is CASSYAAGGLETQYF. CDR3 DNA sequence: TGTGCCAGCAGTTACGCGGCGGGAGGGTTAGAGACCCAGTACTTC.

The table lists this clone with a count of one. The CDR3 sequence: CASKGAINQPQHF. Written as DNA, the CDR3 is TGTGCCTCCAAGGGAGCGATCAATCAGCCCCAGCATTTT. The J gene is TRBJ1-5, the V gene TRBV10-3; D is uncertain. Germline lookup yields CDR1 ENHRY and CDR2 SYGVKD. Trimming removed 11 bases at V and 3 bases at J, with 14 bases between. The CDR3 extends over 13 amino acids.

This rearrangement joins TRBV2 to TRBJ1-1; D not certain. Germline CDR1 SNHLY, CDR2 FYNNEI. This CDR3 region has 17 residues. The V end was cut by 7 bases, the J end by 3 bases, with 24 bases between. CDR3 sequence: CASNLIMDSLGDTEAFF. DNA of the CDR3: TGTGCCAGCAACCTTATCATGGACTCCCTGGGCGACACTGAAGCTTTCTTT. Full variable domain (missing parts from reference TRBV2 and TRBJ1-1): EPEVTQTPSHQVTQMGQEVILRCVPISNHLYFYWYRQILGQKVEFLVSFYNNEISEKSEIFDDQFSVERPDGSNFTLKIRSTKLEDSAMYFCASNLIMDSLGDTEAFFGQGTRLTVV.

This sequence joins TRBV7-3 and TRBJ2-2; D possibly matches TRBD1 or TRBD2 (5 bases each). V lost 4 bases and J lost 1, with 22 bases in between. Germline V gene sequence: CDR1 SGHTA, CDR2 FQGTGA. This CDR3 region has 19 residues. The DNA of the CDR3 is TGTGCCAGCAGCTATTCCTCTCCCTGGGACGGTGAGAACACCGGGGAGCTGTTTTTT. This gives the protein CASSYSSPWDGENTGELFF.

The genes are TRBV6-5 and TRBJ1-4, with TRBD1 matching 7 bases. CDR1 and CDR2 from the germline V gene are MNHEY and SVGAGI. The CDR3 runs 14 residues. V shed 6 bases and J 4 bases; nucleotides not matched to a gene: 5. CDR3 sequence: CASREGANNEKLFF. The CDR3 DNA sequence: TGTGCCAGCAGGGAGGGGGCTAATAATGAAAAACTGTTTTTT.

Comment on this clone: One junction end disagrees with the germline gene, perhaps due to a read error. This chain connects TRBV18 to TRBJ2-7; possible D gene TRBD2, 6 bases. This CDR3 comprises 14 residues. Germline V gene sequence: CDR1 KGHSH, CDR2 LQKENI. The CDR3 sequence is CASSPLRDSYEQYF. The CDR3 DNA follows: TGTGCCAGCTCCCCACTTAGGGACTCGTACGAGCAGTACTTC.

The chain carries TRBV7-8 and TRBJ1-2; D is unresolved. There are 14 residues in the CDR3. Germline lookup yields CDR1 SGHVS and CDR2 FQNEAQ. The V gene lost 2 bases and the J gene lost 7 bases, with 14 bases spanning the gap. The CDR3 nucleotides read TGTGCCAGCAGCTTACGAACATCTGGGTCTGGCTACACCTTC. Translation: CASSLRTSGSGYTF.

This clone was picked up one time. V is TRBV27 and J is TRBJ1-5; 8 bases are shared with TRBD1. With 5 bases clipped from V and 6 bases from J, the junction kept 12 bases outside the gene matches. Germline V CDR1 and CDR2: MNHEY, SMNVEV (reference sequence). The CDR3 has 16 residues. In DNA, the CDR3 is TGTGCCAGCAGTCCCTCAACAGGGGGAACCGGTCAGCCCCAGCATTTT. Its protein is CASSPSTGGTGQPQHF.

This chain joins TRBV9 and TRBJ2-3; 7 nucleotides line up with TRBD2. The CDR3 runs 16 residues. V lost 3 bases to trimming and J lost 2 bases; unmatched junction nucleotides: 9. The germline gives CDR1 SGDLS, CDR2 YYNGEE. The DNA for the CDR3 is TGTGCCAGCAGCGCCGCGGGGGAGTCCCCCACAGATACGCAGTATTTT. Amino acid sequence: CASSAAGESPTDTQYF.

The gene calls are TRBV6-5 and TRBJ2-1; 7 bases fit TRBD2. V lost 6 bases, J lost 6 bases, and 11 bases stayed unmatched. The CDR3 is made up of 15 amino acids. Germline-derived CDR1 and CDR2 are MNHEY and SVGAGI. CDR3: CASSPRGGRGNEQFF. Written as DNA, the CDR3 is TGTGCCAGCAGCCCGAGGGGCGGGAGAGGCAATGAGCAGTTCTTC.

This chain uses TRBV5-1 with TRBJ1-2; weak D call: TRBD1 (5 bases). CDR3 length: 15 residues. V dropped 2 bases and J dropped 4 bases, with 15 bases sitting between them. CDR1 is SGHRS, CDR2 YFSETQ, per germline. CDR3 in DNA: TGCGCCAGCAGCTTAGGACACACTGAAGCCTATGGCTACACCTTC. As protein: CASSLGHTEAYGYTF.

This chain links TRBV7-9 with TRBJ2-7, with TRBD2 as a possible D gene (6 bases). The CDR3 length is 18 residues. The V end lost 1 base, the J end lost 0 bases, and 19 bases lay between the germline ends. Germline values: CDR1 SEHNR, CDR2 FQNEAQ (reference sequence). CDR3 in DNA: TGTGCCAGCAGCTTAGGGGATGGGGGACTCCCGAGCTCCTACGAGCAGTACTTC. Translating it yields CASSLGDGGLPSSYEQYF. Drawing the rest from reference TRBV7-9 and TRBJ2-7, the complete variable domain is DTGVSQNPRHKITKRGQNVTFRCDPISEHNRLYWYRQTLGQGPEFLTYFQNEAQLEKSRLLSDRFSAERPKGSFSTLEIQRTEQGDSAMYLCASSLGDGGLPSSYEQYFGPGTRLTVT.

The chain couples TRBV7-2 to TRBJ2-1; 8 bases are a match to TRBD2. After removal of 5 bases from V and 3 bases from J, the junction contained 3 bases not matched to a gene. This CDR3 contains 14 residues. In germline, CDR1 is SGHTA, CDR2 FQGNSA. The CDR3: CASSAGGNYNEQFF. CDR3 sequence (DNA): TGTGCCAGCAGCGCGGGAGGCAACTACAATGAGCAGTTCTTC. Full variable domain (outside the CDR3, taken from reference TRBV7-2 and TRBJ2-1): GAGVSQSPSNKVTEKGKDVELRCDPISGHTALYWYRQSLGQGLEFLIYFQGNSAPDKSGLPSDRFSAERTGGSVSTLTIQRTQQEDSAVYLCASSAGGNYNEQFFGPGTRLTVL.

The chain couples TRBV28 to TRBJ1-2; no firm D call. CDR3 length: 14 residues. Germline V gene data show CDR1 as MDHEN and CDR2 as SYDVKM. V was shortened by 3 bases and J by 6 bases, with 14 bases between the two germline ends. CDR3 nucleotides: TGTGCCAGCAGTTTCCGGGTAGGGTCCCATGGCTACACCTTC. Its translation is CASSFRVGSHGYTF.

This rearrangement joins TRBV19 to TRBJ1-5, with unresolved D. The CDR3 length is 15 residues. Trimming took off 6 bases at V and 2 bases at J, with 14 bases between the two ends. CDR1 and CDR2 (germline): LNHDA, SQIVND (reference sequence). The CDR3 region is CASSLSMAGNQPQHF. DNA of the CDR3: TGTGCCAGTAGCCTATCAATGGCAGGCAATCAGCCCCAGCATTTT.

The gene calls are TRBV28 and TRBJ1-1, with D unclear. Trimming pared 6 bases from V and 0 bases from J, leaving 5 bases between. The CDR3 is 12 residues long. Germline V lookup: CDR1 MDHEN, CDR2 SYDVKM. CDR3 protein: CASRVLNTEAFF. For the CDR3, the DNA is TGTGCCAGCAGAGTGCTGAACACTGAAGCTTTCTTT.

The gene calls are TRBV29-1 and TRBJ1-2; no firm D call. With 8 bases removed from V and 1 base from J, the gap between germline ends came to 17 bases. This CDR3 spans 14 amino acids. Germline lookup yields CDR1 SQVTM and CDR2 ANQGSEA. CDR3 DNA: TGCAGCCTAGACGTTCCCGGAAGTAACTATGGCTACACCTTC. Translation gives CSLDVPGSNYGYTF.

This chain uses TRBV19 with TRBJ2-1; D possibly corresponds to TRBD1 (7 bases). With 6 bases removed from V and 7 bases from J, the gap between germline ends came to 19 bases. The CDR3 is 15 residues long. The V gene's germline CDR1 is LNHDA and CDR2 SQIVND (reference sequence). The CDR3 DNA sequence: TGTGCCAGTAGCGGTTCGGCAGGGGGGATGAATGAGCAGTTCTTC. Protein sequence: CASSGSAGGMNEQFF.

The V and J genes are TRBV29-1 and TRBJ1-1; TRBD1 agrees at 7 bases. V was pared by 7 bases and J by 2 bases, with 13 bases of the junction left unmatched. Germline CDR1 reads SQVTM; CDR2 reads ANQGSEA. The length of the CDR3 is 15 residues. As DNA, the CDR3 is TGCAGCGCTTTCGTAGGGGGCGGGGCCAACACTGAAGCTTTCTTT. The encoded protein is CSAFVGGGANTEAFF.

The CDR3 nucleotides are TGTGCCAGTGAGCAGGGCTCGGCTAATGAAAAACTGTTTTTT. Protein: CASEQGSANEKLFF. The genes are TRBV19 and TRBJ1-4, with D perhaps matching TRBD1 (5 bases). CDR1 is LNHDA, CDR2 SQIVND, per germline (reference sequence). Trimming shortened V by 8 bases and J by 3 bases, and 13 bases separated the two germline ends. This CDR3 is built from 14 residues.

The J gene is TRBJ2-1, the V gene TRBV5-1, with 8 bases that match TRBD2. V trimming: 0 bases; J trimming: 4 bases; junction bases outside the gene matches: 3. This CDR3 contains 15 residues. Germline CDR1 and CDR2: SGHRS and YFSETQ. CDR3 in amino acids: CASSLEASGYNEQFF. CDR3 nucleotide sequence: TGCGCCAGCAGCTTGGAGGCTAGCGGGTACAATGAGCAGTTCTTC. The full variable domain, in which reference TRBV5-1 and TRBJ2-1 provide the parts outside the CDR3, is KAGVTQTPRYLIKTRGQQVTLSCSPISGHRSVSWYQQTPGQGLQFLFEYFSETQRNKGNFPGRFSGRQFSNSRSEMNVSTLELGDSALYLCASSLEASGYNEQFFGPGTRLTVL.

The chain carries TRBV19 and TRBJ2-2; 7 bases line up with TRBD2. CDR3 size: 15 residues. The V gene end was trimmed by 8 bases and the J gene end by 3 bases; junction bases not matched to a gene: 9. Germline lookup yields CDR1 LNHDA and CDR2 SQIVND (reference sequence). CDR3 nucleotides: TGTGCCAGTCGACCCGGGACTACTTACACCGGGGAGCTGTTTTTT. Its translation is CASRPGTTYTGELFF. The variable domain in full, with the rest retrieved from reference TRBV19 and TRBJ2-2, is DGGITQSPKYLFRKEGQNVTLSCEQNLNHDAMYWYRQDPGQGLRLIYYSQIVNDFQKGDIAEGYSVSREKKESFPLTVTSAQKNPTAFYLCASRPGTTYTGELFFGEGSRLTVL.

This chain uses TRBV28 with TRBJ1-2; D ambiguous. This CDR3 contains 13 residues. Trimming removed 4 bases from V and 12 bases from J, with 18 bases in between. Germline V gene data show CDR1 as MDHEN and CDR2 as SYDVKM. CDR3 region: CASSSFLGRRDTF. CDR3 nucleotides: TGTGCCAGCAGTTCCTTTTTGGGTCGGAGGGACACCTTC.

This clone was counted a few times. The chain joins TRBV7-9 to TRBJ2-7; TRBD2 aligns across 12 bases. V shed 5 bases, J shed 3 bases, and the junction held 8 bases outside the gene matches. CDR3 size: 16 residues. CDR1 and CDR2 from the germline V gene are SEHNR and FQNEAQ (reference sequence). CDR3 nucleotide sequence: TGTGCCAGCAGCCCTGGACTAGCGGGAAGAATCTACGAGCAGTACTTC. Translated, it gives CASSPGLAGRIYEQYF.

The chain couples TRBV3-1 (or the pseudogene TRBV3-2) to TRBJ2-7; D ambiguous. Germline assignment: CDR1 LGHDT and CDR2 YNNKEL (reference sequence). This CDR3 has 12 amino acids. Trimming left V 0 bases short and J 5 bases short, with 5 bases between. CDR3 sequence: CASSQDRHEQYF. CDR3 sequence (DNA): TGTGCCAGCAGCCAAGATCGCCACGAGCAGTACTTC.

The chain employs TRBV7-9 and TRBJ1-2, with D uncertain. The CDR3 totals 11 residues. Trimming removed 5 bases at V and 4 bases at J, with 5 bases between. The germline CDR1 and CDR2 sequences are SEHNR and FQNEAQ (reference sequence). Here the CDR3 reads CASSPLYGYTF. The DNA of the CDR3 is TGTGCCAGCAGCCCCCTCTATGGCTACACCTTC.

This chain connects TRBV18 to TRBJ1-1; the match to TRBD1 covers 10 bases. V shed 5 bases, J shed 10 bases, and the junction held 7 bases outside the gene matches. Looked up from germline, CDR1 is KGHSH and CDR2 is LQKENI. The CDR3 has 13 amino acids. This CDR3 reads CASSDDRGLGAFF. Here the CDR3 DNA reads TGTGCCAGCTCAGACGACAGGGGGCTAGGAGCTTTCTTT. The whole variable domain, remainder taken from reference TRBV18 and TRBJ1-1, is NAGVMQNPRHLVRRRGQEARLRCSPMKGHSHVYWYRQLPEEGLKFMVYLQKENIIDESGMPKERFSAEFPKEGPSILRIQQVVRGDSAAYFCASSDDRGLGAFFGQGTRLTVV.

The chain recombines TRBV30 with TRBJ2-1, with TRBD2 matching over 13 bases. J lost 12 bases, V lost 5 bases, and 13 bases had no gene match. CDR3 length equals 15 residues. In germline, CDR1 is GTSNPN, CDR2 SVGIG (reference sequence). CDR3 coding DNA: TGTGCCTGGGTACCCTGGACTAGCGGGAGCGGGGCGCAGTTCTTC. Protein product: CAWVPWTSGSGAQFF.

The chain uses TRBV7-3 and TRBJ1-5; D gene ambiguous. V lost 0 bases and J lost 8, with 17 bases in between. CDR1 and CDR2 from the germline V gene are SGHTA and FQGTGA. CDR3 size: 16 residues. The CDR3 here is CASSLTTTGNREPQHF. In DNA, the CDR3 is TGTGCCAGCAGCTTAACGACGACTGGGAATCGCGAGCCCCAGCATTTT.